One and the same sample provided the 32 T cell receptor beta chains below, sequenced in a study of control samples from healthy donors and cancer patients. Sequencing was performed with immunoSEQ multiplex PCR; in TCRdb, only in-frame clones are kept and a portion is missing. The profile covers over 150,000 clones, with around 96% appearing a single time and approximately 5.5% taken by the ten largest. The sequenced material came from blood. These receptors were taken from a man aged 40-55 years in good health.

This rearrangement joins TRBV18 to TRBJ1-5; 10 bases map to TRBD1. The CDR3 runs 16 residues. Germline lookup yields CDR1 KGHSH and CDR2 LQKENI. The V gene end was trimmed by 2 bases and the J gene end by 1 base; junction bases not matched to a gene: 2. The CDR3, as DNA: TGTGCCAGCTCACCAAGACAGGGGGCAAGCAATCAGCCCCAGCATTTT. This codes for CASSPRQGASNQPQHF.

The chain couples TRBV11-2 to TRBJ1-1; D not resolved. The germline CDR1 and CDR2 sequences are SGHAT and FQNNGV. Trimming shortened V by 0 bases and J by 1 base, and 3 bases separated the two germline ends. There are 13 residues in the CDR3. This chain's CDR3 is CASSLEWNTEAFF. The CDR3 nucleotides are TGTGCCAGCAGCTTAGAATGGAACACTGAAGCTTTCTTT.

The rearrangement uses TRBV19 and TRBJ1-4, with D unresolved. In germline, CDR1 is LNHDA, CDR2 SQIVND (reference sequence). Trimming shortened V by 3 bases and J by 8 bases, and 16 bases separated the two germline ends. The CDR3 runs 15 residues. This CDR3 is CASSISRARGEKLFF. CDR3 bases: TGTGCCAGTAGTATCTCGAGGGCCCGGGGAGAAAAACTGTTTTTT. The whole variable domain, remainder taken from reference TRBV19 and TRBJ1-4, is DGGITQSPKYLFRKEGQNVTLSCEQNLNHDAMYWYRQDPGQGLRLIYYSQIVNDFQKGDIAEGYSVSREKKESFPLTVTSAQKNPTAFYLCASSISRARGEKLFFGSGTQLSVL.

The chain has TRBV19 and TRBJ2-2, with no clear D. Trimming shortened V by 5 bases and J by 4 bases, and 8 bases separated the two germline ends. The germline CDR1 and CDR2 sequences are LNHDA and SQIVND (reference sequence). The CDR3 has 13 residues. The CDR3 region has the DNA TGTGCCAGTAGTTATCCAGTCACCGGGGAGCTGTTTTTT. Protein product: CASSYPVTGELFF.

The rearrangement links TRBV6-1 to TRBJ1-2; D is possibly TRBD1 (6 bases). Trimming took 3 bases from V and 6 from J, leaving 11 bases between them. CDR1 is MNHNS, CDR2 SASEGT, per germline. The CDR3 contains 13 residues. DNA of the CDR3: TGTGCCAGCAGTGACCAGGGGATGGATGGCTACACCTTC. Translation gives CASSDQGMDGYTF.

The CDR3 sequence: CAWGTQGRNTIYF. Here the CDR3 DNA reads TGTGCCTGGGGAACGCAGGGGAGAAACACCATATATTTT. The rearrangement uses TRBV30 and TRBJ1-3; D may be TRBD1 (6 bases). CDR3 length: 13 amino acids. CDR1 is GTSNPN and CDR2 is SVGIG in the germline V gene (reference sequence). V dropped 5 bases and J dropped 5 bases, with 13 bases sitting between them.

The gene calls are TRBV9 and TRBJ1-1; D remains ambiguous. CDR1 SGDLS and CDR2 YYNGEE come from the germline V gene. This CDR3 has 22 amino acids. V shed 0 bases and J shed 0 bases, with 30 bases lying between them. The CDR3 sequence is CASSVAALLWGHRPLMNTEAFF. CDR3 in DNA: TGTGCCAGCAGCGTAGCTGCTCTTCTGTGGGGTCACCGTCCCCTCATGAACACTGAAGCTTTCTTT.

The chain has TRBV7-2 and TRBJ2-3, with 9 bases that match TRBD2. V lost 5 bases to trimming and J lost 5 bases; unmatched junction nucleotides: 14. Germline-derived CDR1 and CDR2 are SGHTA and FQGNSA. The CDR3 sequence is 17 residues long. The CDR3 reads CASSPRVGRGGGDTQYF. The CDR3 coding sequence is TGTGCCAGCAGCCCGCGGGTTGGGCGGGGGGGAGGAGATACGCAGTATTTT.

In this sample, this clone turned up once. The DNA of the CDR3 is TGTGCCAGCTCGTCGGGACAGACTAATGAAAAACTGTTTTTT. Translated: CASSSGQTNEKLFF. The V and J genes are TRBV18 and TRBJ1-4; TRBD1 matches at 7 bases. Germline V gene sequence: CDR1 KGHSH, CDR2 LQKENI. The CDR3 is made up of 14 amino acids. Trimming took 6 bases from V and 2 from J; bases not matched to a gene: 3.

CDR3 nucleotides: TGCGCCAGCAGCTTGTTCGGACAGGGGGCCACCGGGGAGCTGTTTTTT. Translation: CASSLFGQGATGELFF. The chain is built from TRBV5-1 and TRBJ2-2, with TRBD1 matching over 11 bases. The germline CDR1 and CDR2 sequences are SGHRS and YFSETQ. The junction had 3 bases not matched to a gene; V was cut back by 1 base and J by 4 bases. The CDR3 has 16 residues.

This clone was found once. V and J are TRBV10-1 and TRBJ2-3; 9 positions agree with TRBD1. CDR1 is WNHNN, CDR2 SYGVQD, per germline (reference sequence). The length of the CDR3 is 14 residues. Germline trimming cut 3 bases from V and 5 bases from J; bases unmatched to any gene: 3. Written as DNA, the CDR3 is TGCGCCAGCAGTGACCACAGGGGGCGAGATACGCAGTATTTT. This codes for CASSDHRGRDTQYF.

CDR3 bases: TGTGCCAGCAGGGGGAGGGTGTGGGACACAGATACGCAGTATTTT. It is translated as CASRGRVWDTDTQYF. The J gene is TRBJ2-3, the V gene TRBV6-5, with 7 bases fitting TRBD2. This CDR3 contains 15 residues. Germline CDR1 MNHEY, CDR2 SVGAGI. V was clipped by 6 bases and J by 2 bases; unmatched bases: 8.

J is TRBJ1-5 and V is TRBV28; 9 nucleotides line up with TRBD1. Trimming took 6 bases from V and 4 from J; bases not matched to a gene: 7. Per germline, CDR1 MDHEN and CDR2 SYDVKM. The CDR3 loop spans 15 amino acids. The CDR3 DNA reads TGTGCCAGCAGATGGGACAGGGTTCTTAATCAGCCCCAGCATTTT. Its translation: CASRWDRVLNQPQHF.

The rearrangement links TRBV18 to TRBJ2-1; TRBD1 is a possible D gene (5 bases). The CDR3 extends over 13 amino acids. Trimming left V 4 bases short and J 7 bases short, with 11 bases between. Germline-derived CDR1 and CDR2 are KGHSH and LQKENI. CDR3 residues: CASSLTTDNEQFF. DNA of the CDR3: TGTGCCAGCTCACTGACGACAGATAATGAGCAGTTCTTC.

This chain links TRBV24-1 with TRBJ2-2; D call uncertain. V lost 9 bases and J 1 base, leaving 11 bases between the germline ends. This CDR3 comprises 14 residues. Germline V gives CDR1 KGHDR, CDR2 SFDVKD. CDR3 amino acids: CATAPPKNTGELFF. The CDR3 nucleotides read TGTGCCACCGCCCCCCCAAAGAACACCGGGGAGCTGTTTTTT.

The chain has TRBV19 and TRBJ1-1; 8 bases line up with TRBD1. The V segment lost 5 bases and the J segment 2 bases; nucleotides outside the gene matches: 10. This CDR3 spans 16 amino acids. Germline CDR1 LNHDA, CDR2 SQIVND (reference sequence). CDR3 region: CASSARSGQGNTEAFF. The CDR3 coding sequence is TGTGCCAGTAGTGCCCGCAGTGGACAGGGAAACACTGAAGCTTTCTTT.

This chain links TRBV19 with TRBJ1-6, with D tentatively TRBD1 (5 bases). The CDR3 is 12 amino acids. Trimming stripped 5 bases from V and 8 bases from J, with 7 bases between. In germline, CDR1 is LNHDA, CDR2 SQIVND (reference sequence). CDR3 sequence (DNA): TGTGCCAGTAGTTTCAGGGATTCACCCCTCCACTTT. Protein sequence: CASSFRDSPLHF.

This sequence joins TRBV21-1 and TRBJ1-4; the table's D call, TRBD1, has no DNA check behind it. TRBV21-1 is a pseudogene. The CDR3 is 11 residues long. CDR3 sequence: CAVRGQGQTVF. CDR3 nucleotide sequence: TGTGCCGTCCGTGGACAGGGTCAAACTGTTTTT.

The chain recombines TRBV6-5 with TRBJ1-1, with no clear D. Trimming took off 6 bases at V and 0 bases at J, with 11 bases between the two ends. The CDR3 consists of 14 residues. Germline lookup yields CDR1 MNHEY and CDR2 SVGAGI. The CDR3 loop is CASRAEHLNTEAFF. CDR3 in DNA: TGTGCCAGCAGGGCTGAACACCTGAACACTGAAGCTTTCTTT.

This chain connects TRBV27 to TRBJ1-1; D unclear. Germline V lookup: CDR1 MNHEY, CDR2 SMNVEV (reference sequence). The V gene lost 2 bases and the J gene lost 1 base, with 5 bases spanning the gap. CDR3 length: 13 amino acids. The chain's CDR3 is CASSLRQNTEAFF. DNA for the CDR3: TGTGCCAGCAGTTTACGTCAGAACACTGAAGCTTTCTTT.

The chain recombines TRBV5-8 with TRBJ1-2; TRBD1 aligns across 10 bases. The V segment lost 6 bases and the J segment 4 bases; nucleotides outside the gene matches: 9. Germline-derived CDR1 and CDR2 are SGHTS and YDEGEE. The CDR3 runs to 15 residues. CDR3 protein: CASTETGGRTYGYTF. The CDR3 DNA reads TGTGCCAGCACCGAGACAGGGGGCAGGACCTATGGCTACACCTTC.

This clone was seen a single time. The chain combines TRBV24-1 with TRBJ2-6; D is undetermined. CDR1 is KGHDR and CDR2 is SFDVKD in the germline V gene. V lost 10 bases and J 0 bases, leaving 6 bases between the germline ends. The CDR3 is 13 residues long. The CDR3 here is CATESSGANVLTF. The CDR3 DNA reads TGTGCCACTGAAAGCTCTGGGGCCAACGTCCTGACTTTC.

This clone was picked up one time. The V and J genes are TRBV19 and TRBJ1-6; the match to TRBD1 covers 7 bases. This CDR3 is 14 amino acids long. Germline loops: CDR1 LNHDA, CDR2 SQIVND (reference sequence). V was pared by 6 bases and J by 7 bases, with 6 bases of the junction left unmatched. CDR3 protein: CASRWDSSNSPLHF. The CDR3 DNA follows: TGTGCCAGTAGATGGGACAGTTCCAATTCACCCCTCCACTTT.

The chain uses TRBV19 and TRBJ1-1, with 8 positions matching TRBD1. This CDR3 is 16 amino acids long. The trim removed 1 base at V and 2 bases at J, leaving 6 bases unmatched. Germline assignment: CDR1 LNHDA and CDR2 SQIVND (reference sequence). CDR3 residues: CASSIVAGGPNTEAFF. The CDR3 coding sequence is TGTGCCAGTAGTATAGTTGCAGGGGGCCCAAACACTGAAGCTTTCTTT. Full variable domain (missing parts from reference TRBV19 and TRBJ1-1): DGGITQSPKYLFRKEGQNVTLSCEQNLNHDAMYWYRQDPGQGLRLIYYSQIVNDFQKGDIAEGYSVSREKKESFPLTVTSAQKNPTAFYLCASSIVAGGPNTEAFFGQGTRLTVV.

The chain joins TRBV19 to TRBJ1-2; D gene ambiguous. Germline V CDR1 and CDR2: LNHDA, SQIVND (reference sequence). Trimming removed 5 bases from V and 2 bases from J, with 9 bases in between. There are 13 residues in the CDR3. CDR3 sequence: CASSPSRNYGYTF. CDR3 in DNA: TGTGCCAGTAGTCCAAGTAGGAACTATGGCTACACCTTC.

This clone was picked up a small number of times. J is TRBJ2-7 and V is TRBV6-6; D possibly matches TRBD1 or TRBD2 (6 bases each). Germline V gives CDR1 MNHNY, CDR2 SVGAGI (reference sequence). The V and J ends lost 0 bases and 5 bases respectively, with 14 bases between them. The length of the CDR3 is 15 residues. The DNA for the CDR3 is TGTGCCAGCAGTTACTCCGGCGGGGACAAGGACGAGCAGTACTTC. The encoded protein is CASSYSGGDKDEQYF.

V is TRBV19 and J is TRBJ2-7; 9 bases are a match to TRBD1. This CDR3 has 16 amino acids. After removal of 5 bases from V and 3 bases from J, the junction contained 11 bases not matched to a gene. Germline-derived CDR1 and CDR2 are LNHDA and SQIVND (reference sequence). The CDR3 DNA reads TGTGCCAGTAGTTTCTCGGCCGGGACAGGGAACTACGAGCAGTACTTC. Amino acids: CASSFSAGTGNYEQYF.

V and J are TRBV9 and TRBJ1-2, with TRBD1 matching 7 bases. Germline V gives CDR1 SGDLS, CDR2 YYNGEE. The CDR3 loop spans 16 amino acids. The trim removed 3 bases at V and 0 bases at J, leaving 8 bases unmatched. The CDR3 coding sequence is TGTGCCAGCAGCGCTCGAACCGGGACAGCTAACTATGGCTACACCTTC. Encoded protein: CASSARTGTANYGYTF. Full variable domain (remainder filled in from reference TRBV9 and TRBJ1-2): DSGVTQTPKHLITATGQRVTLRCSPRSGDLSVYWYQQSLDQGLQFLIQYYNGEERAKGNILERFSAQQFPDLHSELNLSSLELGDSALYFCASSARTGTANYGYTFGSGTRLTVV.

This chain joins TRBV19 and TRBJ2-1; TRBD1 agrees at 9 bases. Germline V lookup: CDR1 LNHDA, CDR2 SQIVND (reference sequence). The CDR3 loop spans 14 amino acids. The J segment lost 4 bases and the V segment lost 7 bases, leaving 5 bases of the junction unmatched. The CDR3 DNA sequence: TGTGCCAGTACAGGACAGGGGAAGTACAATGAGCAGTTCTTC. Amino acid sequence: CASTGQGKYNEQFF.

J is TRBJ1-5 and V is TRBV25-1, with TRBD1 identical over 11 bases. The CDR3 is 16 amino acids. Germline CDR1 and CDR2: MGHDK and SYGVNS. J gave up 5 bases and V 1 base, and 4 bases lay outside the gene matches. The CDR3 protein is CASSESGQGAYQPQHF. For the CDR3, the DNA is TGTGCCAGCAGTGAATCTGGACAGGGGGCTTATCAGCCCCAGCATTTT.

CDR3 protein: CASARGLAGVVEQFF. As DNA, the CDR3 is TGTGCCAGCGCAAGGGGGCTAGCGGGGGTTGTTGAGCAGTTCTTC. The chain carries TRBV6-6 and TRBJ2-1; 10 positions match TRBD2. Germline V gene sequence: CDR1 MNHNY, CDR2 SVGAGI (reference sequence). J lost 9 bases, V lost 8 bases, and 13 bases had no gene match. This CDR3 is 15 amino acids long.

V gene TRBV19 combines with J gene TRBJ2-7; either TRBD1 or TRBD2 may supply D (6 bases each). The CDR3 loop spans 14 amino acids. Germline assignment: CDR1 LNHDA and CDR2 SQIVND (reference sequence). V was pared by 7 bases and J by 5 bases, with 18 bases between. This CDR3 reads CASTRGGFADEQYF. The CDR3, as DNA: TGTGCCAGTACCCGAGGGGGGTTTGCGGACGAGCAGTACTTC. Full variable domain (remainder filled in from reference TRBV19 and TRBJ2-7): DGGITQSPKYLFRKEGQNVTLSCEQNLNHDAMYWYRQDPGQGLRLIYYSQIVNDFQKGDIAEGYSVSREKKESFPLTVTSAQKNPTAFYLCASTRGGFADEQYFGPGTRLTVT.